This T cell receptor beta chain was identified during a study of T cell responses to AZD1222 COVID-19 vaccine. A note on this clone: Its antigen is not known.

The CDR3 extends over 15 amino acids. Germline values: CDR1 SGDLS, CDR2 YYNGEE. V gave up 0 bases and J gave up 6 bases, with 15 bases separating them. Whole-study results and caveats: Mostly white British, mostly female donors; authors suggested clonal diversity may be underestimated. It was only a handful of AZD1222 recipients who were seropositive at baseline. Nearly half of spike-specific TCRs reportedly target variant regions that are unmutated in the B.1.351 and B.1.1.7 variants. Scientists sampled the repertoires only once the peak T cell response had passed.

The repertoire was sequenced with immunoSEQ multiplex PCR; TCRdb's copy has only in-frame clones and lacks some. The table records 150,000 to 200,000 clones, around 87% of them present only once. The chain joins TRBV9 to TRBJ1-1; D remains ambiguous. This clonotype was obtained from an adult in good health. This specimen was peripheral blood, taken on day 0 of MenACWY control vaccination. CDR3 sequence: CASSVGDPRVAEAFF. In DNA, the CDR3 is TGTGCCAGCAGCGTAGGTGATCCCCGGGTGGCTGAAGCTTTCTTT.